The following is a TCR beta chain sequence with its context. Sequencing used immunoSEQ multiplex PCR; TCRdb keeps in-frame clones, though not all of them. The table lists about 350,000 clones, about 90% of them singletons, with about 5% in the top ten. The source of the sample is a study of blood T cell repertoires in COVID-19. Trimming shortened V by 3 bases and J by 2 bases, and 9 bases separated the two germline ends. CDR1 and CDR2 from the germline V gene are LNHDA and SQIVND (reference sequence). The CDR3 sequence is 14 residues long. The sample taken for sequencing was PBMCs or T cells enriched from blood (not recorded which). The chain combines TRBV19 with TRBJ2-3; the D is unclear. This clonotype originated in a woman in her 30s who had recovered from COVID-19. The CDR3 DNA sequence: TGTGCCAGTAGTATCCGTGGCCTCACAGATACGCAGTATTTT. It encodes CASSIRGLTDTQYF.